These T cell receptor beta chains were read from a single sample in a study of TIL therapy for anti-PD-1-resistant metastatic lung cancer. Sequencing was performed with immunoSEQ multiplex PCR; in TCRdb, only in-frame clones are kept and a portion is missing. Found here are around 5,000 clones, 64% of them singletons; the top ten hold 9.5%. Sample: tumor tissue, taken at baseline. These receptors came from a man in his 70s with non-small cell lung cancer. Both conserved end residues are part of each CDR3. The D gene is left open where the match is weak. Where a row states a size, it is once, few, many or the class of an expanded clone; other rows omit it.

NA	TRBV19	TRBJ2-5	NA	CASSFLTPAGETQYF	TGTGCCAGTAGTTTTCTGACACCCGCGGGAGAGACCCAGTACTTC
NA	TRBV23-1	TRBJ2-7	few	CASSQSSRGREQYF	TGCGCCAGCAGTCAATCGTCAAGGGGACGCGAGCAGTACTTC
NA	TRBV11-1	TRBJ2-1	once	CASRPPGPGNEQFF	TGTGCCAGCAGACCGCCGGGCCCCGGAAATGAGCAGTTCTTC
TRBD1	TRBV6-1	TRBJ2-1	NA	CASRLGQGTYNEQFF	TGTGCCAGCAGACTAGGACAGGGGACTTACAATGAGCAGTTCTTC
NA	TRBV6-9	TRBJ2-1	NA	CASRMNCRDDRYNEQFF	TGTGCCAGCAGGATGAACTGTCGGGACGACCGATACAATGAGCAGTTCTTC
NA	TRBV7-9	TRBJ2-1	few	CASSDLGGTYNEQFF	TGTGCCAGCAGCGATCTAGGGGGTACTTACAATGAGCAGTTCTTC
TRBD2	TRBV7-3	TRBJ2-1	NA	CASSQTGLATEQFF	TGTGCCAGCAGCCAAACGGGACTAGCGACTGAGCAGTTCTTC
TRBD2	TRBV28	TRBJ2-3	NA	CASSPLHFAGGTDTQYF	TGTGCCAGCAGTCCCCTTCACTTTGCGGGAGGCACAGATACGCAGTATTTT
NA	TRBV30	TRBJ1-2	NA	CAWSARATPYGYTF	TGTGCCTGGAGTGCCAGGGCCACCCCCTATGGCTACACCTTC
NA	TRBV7-3	TRBJ2-2	NA	CASSPPGNTGELFF	TGTGCCAGCAGCCCGCCGGGGAACACCGGGGAGCTGTTTTTT
TRBD1	TRBV27	TRBJ1-2	NA	CASSLGQGVGYTF	TGTGCCAGCAGTTTAGGACAGGGGGTCGGCTACACCTTC
TRBD2	TRBV5-6	TRBJ2-3	NA	CASSLRAAGLRFTDTQYF	TGTGCCAGCAGCTTGAGGGCAGCGGGGCTTAGGTTCACAGATACGCAGTATTTT
NA	TRBV7-9	TRBJ2-7	NA	CASSFSYEQYF	TGTGCCAGCAGCTTTTCCTACGAGCAGTACTTC
TRBD1	TRBV5-1	TRBJ2-7	NA	CASSSGGAYEQYF	TGCGCCAGCAGCTCAGGGGGCGCATACGAGCAGTACTTC
TRBD1	TRBV2	TRBJ2-7	few	CASTRPLQGSNEQYF	TGTGCCAGCACCAGGCCCCTACAGGGGTCTAACGAGCAGTACTTC
TRBD2	TRBV30	TRBJ2-1	NA	CAWSVRVGGRGSEQFF	TGTGCCTGGAGTGTACGGGTCGGCGGGAGAGGGAGTGAGCAGTTCTTC
NA	TRBV4-1	TRBJ1-5	NA	CASSQERTSSQHF	TGCGCCAGCAGCCAAGAAAGGACTTCGTCCCAGCATTTT
NA	TRBV25-1	TRBJ1-1	NA	CASSSRKNTEAFF	TGTGCCAGCAGTTCCAGAAAGAACACTGAAGCTTTCTTT
NA	TRBV4-2	TRBJ2-2	few	CASSQDLLGFGGELFF	TGTGCCAGCAGCCAAGATCTGTTGGGGTTTGGCGGGGAGCTGTTTTTT
NA	TRBV7-6	TRBJ1-1	NA	CASSPSGVLNTEAFF	TGTGCCAGCAGCCCGTCTGGAGTGTTGAACACTGAAGCTTTCTTT
TRBD2	TRBV6-5	TRBJ2-2	NA	CASREGGQGELFF	TGTGCCAGCAGGGAGGGAGGGCAAGGGGAGCTGTTTTTT
NA	TRBV11-2	TRBJ1-6	NA	CASSLGGRLPLHF	TGTGCCAGCAGCTTAGGAGGGCGATTACCCCTCCACTTT
TRBD2	TRBV27	TRBJ2-7	NA	CASSPGLAYEQYF	TGTGCCAGCAGTCCGGGACTAGCTTACGAGCAGTACTTC
TRBD2	TRBV27	TRBJ2-5	NA	CASSLCSGRGETQYF	TGTGCCAGCAGTTTATGTAGCGGGAGGGGGGAGACCCAGTACTTC
NA	TRBV5-4	TRBJ1-1	NA	CASSLGRDTEAFF	TGTGCCAGCAGCTTGGGGAGGGACACTGAAGCTTTCTTT
NA	TRBV27	TRBJ2-5	NA	CASHPGGGAQETQYF	TGTGCCAGCCATCCGGGGGGCGGGGCCCAAGAGACCCAGTACTTC
NA	TRBV4-3	TRBJ1-2	NA	CASSQDDQGHYGYTF	TGCGCCAGCAGCCAAGATGACCAGGGTCATTATGGCTACACCTTC
NA	TRBV6-6	TRBJ2-4	NA	CASKGDNIQYF	TGTGCCAGCAAGGGAGATAACATTCAGTACTTC
TRBD2	TRBV5-1	TRBJ2-7	few	CASRAGTSGRSYEQYF	TGCGCCAGCAGGGCGGGGACTAGCGGGAGATCCTACGAGCAGTACTTC
NA	TRBV9	TRBJ2-5	NA	CASSVAVGPTHQETQYF	TGTGCCAGCAGCGTAGCCGTCGGGCCAACCCACCAAGAGACCCAGTACTTC
NA	TRBV7-2	TRBJ1-1	few	CASREGPNTEAFF	TGTGCCAGCAGGGAGGGTCCGAACACTGAAGCTTTCTTT
TRBD2	TRBV7-2	TRBJ2-7	NA	CASIGGGSTSGNPYEQYF	TGTGCCAGCATAGGGGGGGGCAGCACTAGCGGTAATCCCTACGAGCAGTACTTC
NA	TRBV2	TRBJ2-1	NA	CASSEAISRSKQFF	TGTGCCAGCAGTGAAGCGATAAGCCGAAGTAAGCAGTTCTTC
TRBD1	TRBV27	TRBJ2-3	once	CASSFLGQSTDTQYF	TGTGCCAGCAGTTTTTTGGGACAGAGCACAGATACGCAGTATTTT
NA	TRBV19	TRBJ2-1	NA	CASSIPANEQFF	TGTGCCAGTAGTATCCCCGCCAATGAGCAGTTCTTC
TRBD2	TRBV5-1	TRBJ2-5	NA	CASSELAGGVQETQYF	TGCGCCAGCAGCGAATTAGCGGGAGGCGTCCAAGAGACCCAGTACTTC
NA	TRBV5-1	TRBJ2-5	NA	CASSARGGQETQYF	TGCGCCAGCAGCGCCAGGGGGGGCCAAGAGACCCAGTACTTC